This TCR beta chain was identified in a study of shared clonotypes between healthy human individuals. As for the study in general: Three plates each covered CD4 naive and memory; CD8 naive two, CD8 memory one.

As defined, naive CD8 cells were CD45RO-negative and positively selected for CCR7, with terminally differentiated effector memory CD45RA+ cells excluded. Assay: immunoSEQ multiplex PCR; the TCRdb copy retains only in-frame clones and omits some. The data contain around 1,900,000 clones, 93% of them singletons. Germline CDR1 SGHDT, CDR2 YYEEEE. The V end was cut by 3 bases, the J end by 3 bases, with 10 bases between. The CDR3 totals 13 residues. Sequencing input: naive CD8+ T cells from PBMCs. This TCR derives from a man aged 18 to 30 in good health. Some clones in this sample may be carry-over from other donors' samples. The V and J genes are TRBV5-6 and TRBJ2-7; D uncertain. The CDR3 protein is CASSSLGFYEQYF. The DNA for the CDR3 is TGTGCCAGCAGCTCTTTGGGGTTCTACGAGCAGTACTTC.